The 30 T cell receptor beta chains listed next were all sequenced from one sample in a study of T cells in Graves' hyperthyroidism and ophthalmopathy. The source material, RNA transcripts, was used to amplify TCR beta CDR3 regions. In the first-round RT-PCR of the TCR CDR3, the HTBI primer set was used. In TCRdb, the multiplex PCR reads were re-called with MiXCR into one record per CDR3 protein. This sample has 560,000 or so distinct CDR3 sequences, with around 42% found just once. Material: peripheral blood or thyroid tissue (not recorded which). All receptors come from a woman in her late teens or twenties with Graves' hyperthyroidism.

The chain links TRBV11-2 to TRBJ1-4, with D uncertain. Trimming shortened V by 5 bases and J by 7 bases, and 17 bases separated the two germline ends. CDR3 length equals 15 residues. Germline V CDR1 and CDR2: SGHAT, FQNNGV. CDR3 bases: TGTGCCAGCAGCCCCCTCCGGGGAGATGGTGAAAAACTGTTTTTT. Encoded protein: CASSPLRGDGEKLFF.

This clonotype has just a few counts. Here the CDR3 DNA reads TGTGCCAGCAGTACCCTCATAGGTTCCAGCGAGCAGTACTTC. Its protein is CASSTLIGSSEQYF. This chain links TRBV12-3 or TRBV12-4 with TRBJ2-7; D call uncertain. The CDR3 runs 14 residues. V was cut by 5 bases and J by 6 bases, with 17 bases left in between.

By share, this clonotype ranks as medium-sized (0.01 to 0.1%). The chain is built from TRBV7-2 and TRBJ1-3; D is uncertain. Trimming cost V 5 bases and J 1 base, with 6 bases left between them. In germline, CDR1 is SGHTA, CDR2 FQGNSA. The CDR3 has 13 residues. The CDR3 bases are TGTGCCAGCAGCCTGTCGTCTGGAAACACCATATATTTT. This gives the protein CASSLSSGNTIYF.

Notes on this clonotype: The germline gene is not matched at one end of the junction; a read error may be the cause. The chain recombines TRBV7-9 with TRBJ1-2; TRBD1 matches 9 bases. From germline, CDR1 is SEHNR and CDR2 FQNEAQ (reference sequence). The CDR3 length is 15 residues. The DNA for the CDR3 is TGCGCCAGCAGCCAAGATAGGACAGGGGACTATGGCTACACCTTC. Translating it yields CASSQDRTGDYGYTF.

This clonotype was counted ten times or more. This rearrangement joins TRBV2 to TRBJ1-6; D uncertain. The V end lost 2 bases, the J end lost 7 bases, and 6 bases lay between the germline ends. Germline V gene sequence: CDR1 SNHLY, CDR2 FYNNEI. The CDR3 extends over 13 amino acids. The CDR3 DNA reads as TGTGCCAGCAGTGAATCGGGGAATTCACCCCTCCACTTT. Residues: CASSESGNSPLHF. The full variable domain, completed using reference TRBV2 and TRBJ1-6, is EPEVTQTPSHQVTQMGQEVILRCVPISNHLYFYWYRQILGQKVEFLVSFYNNEISEKSEIFDDQFSVERPDGSNFTLKIRSTKLEDSAMYFCASSESGNSPLHFGNGTRLTVT.

This chain links TRBV29-1 with TRBJ2-2; D perhaps matches TRBD2 (6 bases). V was trimmed by 3 bases and J by 5 bases, leaving 16 bases between them. Germline V gene lookup returns CDR1 SQVTM and CDR2 ANQGSEA. The CDR3 length is 15 residues. The CDR3: CSVELPAGRTGELFF. CDR3 nucleotides: TGCAGCGTTGAGCTCCCGGCGGGGAGAACCGGGGAGCTGTTTTTT.

V is TRBV7-9 and J is TRBJ1-4, with D uncertain. The CDR3 runs 14 residues. Germline loops: CDR1 SEHNR, CDR2 FQNEAQ (reference sequence). V lost 3 bases and J lost 4, with 9 bases in between. The CDR3 spells CASSLVRINEKLFF. In DNA, the CDR3 is TGTGCCAGCAGCTTGGTACGGATTAATGAAAAACTGTTTTTT.

This clonotype was observed at least ten times. The chain recombines TRBV10-3 with TRBJ1-2; D is uncertain. V was pared by 8 bases and J by 4 bases, with 11 bases between. The CDR3 runs to 12 residues. Germline V gene sequence: CDR1 ENHRY, CDR2 SYGVKD. The CDR3 loop reads CAIGRAGYGYTF. The CDR3 DNA follows: TGTGCCATCGGTCGGGCAGGCTATGGCTACACCTTC.

This clonotype occurred many times. This chain joins TRBV7-2 and TRBJ1-4; D gene uncertain. This CDR3 is built from 14 residues. Germline assignment: CDR1 SGHTA and CDR2 FQGNSA. The germline V and J ends were trimmed by 3 bases and 7 bases, with 12 bases remaining between them. CDR3 nucleotides: TGTGCCAGCAGCTTCTTCGAGGGAAGTGAAAAACTGTTTTTT. Protein: CASSFFEGSEKLFF.

V is TRBV7-8 and J is TRBJ1-1; TRBD1 matches at 11 bases. Germline CDR1 SGHVS, CDR2 FQNEAQ. This CDR3 is built from 17 residues. V shed 5 bases, J shed 0 bases, and the junction held 8 bases outside the gene matches. Here the CDR3 reads CASSEGQGARMNTEAFF. The DNA for the CDR3 is TGTGCCAGCAGCGAAGGACAGGGGGCCCGGATGAACACTGAAGCTTTCTTT.

The rearrangement joins TRBV24-1 to TRBJ2-5; D is possibly TRBD1 (5 bases). V lost 6 bases and J lost 5, with 15 bases in between. Per germline, CDR1 KGHDR and CDR2 SFDVKD. The CDR3 runs to 14 residues. CDR3 DNA: TGTGCCACCAGTTTGTCAGGGATCGGGGAGACCCAGTACTTC. Translated, it gives CATSLSGIGETQYF.

At least ten counts were recorded for this clonotype. The CDR3 sequence: CAISRTGREDGYTF. The CDR3 nucleotides are TGTGCCATCAGCCGGACAGGACGGGAAGATGGCTACACCTTC. The chain links TRBV10-3 to TRBJ1-2; 7 bases agree with TRBD1. CDR1 is ENHRY and CDR2 is SYGVKD in the germline V gene. J was trimmed by 6 bases and V by 6 bases; bases with no gene match: 10. The CDR3 is made up of 14 amino acids.

This clonotype was counted at least ten times. This chain connects TRBV2 to TRBJ1-6, with 9 nucleotides matching TRBD1. Germline V lookup: CDR1 SNHLY, CDR2 FYNNEI. V dropped 4 bases and J dropped 8; count of bases not matched to a gene: 0. The CDR3 runs to 13 residues. The CDR3 is CASSGTGDSPLHF. Written as DNA, the CDR3 is TGTGCCAGCAGTGGGACAGGGGATTCACCCCTCCACTTT.

The chain is built from TRBV5-1 and TRBJ1-6, with TRBD1 as a possible D gene (6 bases). The V gene's germline CDR1 is SGHRS and CDR2 YFSETQ. This CDR3 has 14 residues. Trimming pared 4 bases from V and 12 bases from J, leaving 17 bases between. The CDR3 region is CASSLGQPQGPLHF. DNA for the CDR3: TGCGCCAGCAGCCTCGGACAGCCCCAGGGACCCCTCCACTTT.

The genes are TRBV15 and TRBJ1-5; D possibly corresponds to TRBD1 (6 bases). The V gene's germline CDR1 is LNHNV and CDR2 YYDKDF (reference sequence). This CDR3 is 17 amino acids long. The V end was cut by 0 bases, the J end by 1 base, with 13 bases between. CDR3 nucleotides: TGTGCCACCAGCAGAGACAGGGGCCATCTAAGCAATCAGCCCCAGCATTTT. Its translation: CATSRDRGHLSNQPQHF.

This clonotype was detected ten times or more. The CDR3 nucleotides are TGTGCCACTTCCGGGACAGCAAAAAACCAAGCTTTCTTT. This codes for CATSGTAKNQAFF. J is TRBJ1-1 and V is TRBV13, with 7 nucleotides matching TRBD1. The CDR3 is 13 amino acids. Germline V lookup: CDR1 PRHDT, CDR2 FYEKMQ (reference sequence). The trim removed 10 bases at V and 9 bases at J, leaving 14 bases unmatched.

This sequence joins TRBV5-4 and TRBJ2-7; D might be TRBD2 (5 bases). Per germline, CDR1 SGHNT and CDR2 YYREEE (reference sequence). Deletions cut 0 bases from V and 3 bases from J, with 13 bases between. CDR3 length equals 15 residues. The CDR3 DNA reads as TGTGCCAGCAGCTTGGACACCCGGGGATACTACGAGCAGTACTTC. Encoded protein: CASSLDTRGYYEQYF.

This clonotype has only one observation. CDR3 loop: CATSAREAGGGNTIYF. DNA of the CDR3: TGTGCCACCAGTGCTCGCGAGGCCGGTGGAGGAAACACCATATATTTT. The chain combines TRBV24-1 with TRBJ1-3; D is undetermined. The germline gives CDR1 KGHDR, CDR2 SFDVKD. Trimming left V 5 bases short and J 4 bases short, with 17 bases between. CDR3 length: 16 residues.

This clonotype turned up a few times. The rearrangement uses TRBV29-1 and TRBJ2-7, with D perhaps matching TRBD2 (6 bases). V lost 2 bases to trimming and J lost 3 bases, with 14 bases between them. The CDR3 totals 14 residues. The V gene's germline CDR1 is SQVTM and CDR2 ANQGSEA. The CDR3 here is CSVEMSGPLYEQYF. The CDR3 region has the DNA TGCAGCGTTGAAATGAGCGGGCCCCTCTACGAGCAGTACTTC.

The chain employs TRBV19 and TRBJ1-2; D is unresolved. Germline-derived CDR1 and CDR2 are LNHDA and SQIVND (reference sequence). The germline V and J ends were trimmed by 3 bases and 5 bases, with 10 bases remaining between them. CDR3 length: 13 amino acids. The CDR3 reads CASSMPPVYGYTF. As DNA, the CDR3 is TGTGCCAGTAGTATGCCACCCGTGTATGGCTACACCTTC.

The rearrangement uses TRBV11-2 and TRBJ1-5; the D gene is possibly TRBD1 (5 bases). V was trimmed by 6 bases and J by 0 bases, leaving 12 bases between them. This CDR3 contains 15 residues. Germline CDR1 is SGHAT and CDR2 is FQNNGV. This chain's CDR3 is CASSGAGYSNQPQHF. CDR3 nucleotides: TGTGCCAGCAGTGGGGCGGGGTATAGCAATCAGCCCCAGCATTTT.

This sequence joins TRBV24-1 and TRBJ2-5; 10 bases align to TRBD1. Germline V lookup: CDR1 KGHDR, CDR2 SFDVKD. The CDR3 contains 18 residues. The ends lost 2 bases at V and 0 bases at J; junction bases unmatched: 8. Here the CDR3 DNA reads TGTGCCACCAGTGATTCCGCCGGGACAGGGGCGCACCAAGAGACCCAGTACTTC. Translation: CATSDSAGTGAHQETQYF.

The chain recombines TRBV15 with TRBJ1-2; D is ambiguous. Trimming took off 8 bases at V and 8 bases at J, with 15 bases between the two ends. CDR3 length: 12 residues. Germline loops: CDR1 LNHNV, CDR2 YYDKDF (reference sequence). The CDR3 spells CATSMAASGYTF. In DNA form, the CDR3 reads TGTGCCACCTCAATGGCAGCGTCCGGCTACACCTTC.

V usage is TRBV2 and J usage is TRBJ1-5; TRBD1 might be the D (6 bases). V lost 3 bases, J lost 14 bases, and 17 bases lay in between. CDR3 length: 13 amino acids. Germline V gene data show CDR1 as SNHLY and CDR2 as FYNNEI. CDR3 amino acids: CASSDGGGGQKHF. The DNA for the CDR3 is TGTGCCAGCAGTGACGGGGGTGGGGGGCAGAAGCATTTT.

A few counts support this clonotype. The gene calls are TRBV7-9 and TRBJ2-2, with 14 bases identical to TRBD2. CDR3 length: 19 amino acids. Germline CDR1 reads SEHNR; CDR2 reads FQNEAQ (reference sequence). Germline trimming cut 5 bases from V and 0 bases from J; bases unmatched to any gene: 8. This chain's CDR3 is CASSPRLAGGSANTGELFF. CDR3 DNA sequence: TGTGCCAGCAGCCCGAGACTAGCGGGAGGGTCGGCGAACACCGGGGAGCTGTTTTTT.

This clonotype has a count of ten or more. The gene calls are TRBV2 and TRBJ1-2; D gene uncertain. Germline lookup yields CDR1 SNHLY and CDR2 FYNNEI. Trimming took off 3 bases at V and 5 bases at J, with 13 bases between the two ends. The CDR3 extends over 14 amino acids. CDR3: CASSDEQTSYGYTF. CDR3 DNA sequence: TGTGCCAGCAGTGACGAACAGACCTCATATGGCTACACCTTC.

V gene TRBV7-9 combines with J gene TRBJ1-1; possibly TRBD1 for D (5 bases). Germline CDR1 and CDR2: SEHNR and FQNEAQ (reference sequence). The CDR3 runs to 17 residues. V gave up 4 bases and J gave up 5 bases, with 23 bases separating them. CDR3 sequence (DNA): TGTGCCAGCAGCTCTCCCGGGGCCTTGCTCGGGGAGACTGAAGCTTTCTTT. This codes for CASSSPGALLGETEAFF.

The gene calls are TRBV2 and TRBJ2-7; D is ambiguous. The V gene's germline CDR1 is SNHLY and CDR2 FYNNEI. Trimming left V 6 bases short and J 0 bases short, with 12 bases between. The CDR3 contains 14 residues. The CDR3 sequence: CASSRSTSSYEQYF. DNA of the CDR3: TGTGCCAGCAGCCGATCGACATCCTCCTACGAGCAGTACTTC.

The chain is built from TRBV5-1 and TRBJ1-2; 7 positions agree with TRBD1. The CDR3 totals 14 residues. The ends lost 4 bases at V and 6 bases at J; junction bases unmatched: 9. The V gene's germline CDR1 is SGHRS and CDR2 YFSETQ. The chain's CDR3 is CASSIETGSDGYTF. In nucleotides, the CDR3 is TGCGCCAGCAGCATAGAGACAGGGAGCGATGGCTACACCTTC.

The chain joins TRBV29-1 to TRBJ2-7; 8 bases match TRBD1. Germline V gives CDR1 SQVTM, CDR2 ANQGSEA. Losses at the gene ends were 5 bases for V and 5 bases for J; bases not matched to a gene: 5. This CDR3 contains 12 residues. CDR3 nucleotides: TGCAGCGTTCGACAGGGGAGCGACGAGCAGTACTTC. Protein: CSVRQGSDEQYF.